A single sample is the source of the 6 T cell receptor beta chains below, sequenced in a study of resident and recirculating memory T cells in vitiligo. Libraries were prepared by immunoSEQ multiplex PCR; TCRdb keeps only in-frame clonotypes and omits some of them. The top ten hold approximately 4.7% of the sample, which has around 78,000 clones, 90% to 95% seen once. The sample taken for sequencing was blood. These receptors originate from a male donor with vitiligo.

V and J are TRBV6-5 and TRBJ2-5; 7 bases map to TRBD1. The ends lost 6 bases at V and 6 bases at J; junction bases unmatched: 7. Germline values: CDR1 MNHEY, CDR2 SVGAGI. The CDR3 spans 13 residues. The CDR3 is CASRGQVGKTQYF. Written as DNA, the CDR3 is TGTGCCAGCAGAGGACAGGTCGGAAAGACCCAGTACTTC.

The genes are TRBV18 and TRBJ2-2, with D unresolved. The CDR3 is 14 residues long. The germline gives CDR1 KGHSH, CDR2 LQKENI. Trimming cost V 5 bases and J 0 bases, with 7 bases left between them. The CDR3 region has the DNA TGTGCCAGCTCAGGCGCGGCGAACACCGGGGAGCTGTTTTTT. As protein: CASSGAANTGELFF.

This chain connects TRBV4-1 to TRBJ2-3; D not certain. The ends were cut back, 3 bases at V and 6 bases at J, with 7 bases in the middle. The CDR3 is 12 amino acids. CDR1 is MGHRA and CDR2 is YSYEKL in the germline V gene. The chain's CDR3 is CASSHVRDTQYF. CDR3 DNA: TGCGCCAGCAGCCATGTGAGGGATACGCAGTATTTT.

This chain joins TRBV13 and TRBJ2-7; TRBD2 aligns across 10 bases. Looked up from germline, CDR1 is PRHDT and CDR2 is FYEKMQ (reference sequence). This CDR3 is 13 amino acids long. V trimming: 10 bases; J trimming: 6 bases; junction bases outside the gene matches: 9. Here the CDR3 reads CATGGSGRAEQYF. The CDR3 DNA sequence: TGTGCCACCGGCGGGAGCGGGAGGGCCGAGCAGTACTTC.

The CDR3 here is CASSSSLTSGTYQETQYF. DNA for the CDR3: TGTGCCAGCAGCTCCAGCCTCACTAGCGGGACGTACCAAGAGACCCAGTACTTC. The J gene is TRBJ2-5, the V gene TRBV9; TRBD2 aligns across 10 bases. Germline CDR1 and CDR2: SGDLS and YYNGEE. This CDR3 region has 18 residues. V was pared by 4 bases and J by 0 bases, with 12 bases of the junction left unmatched.

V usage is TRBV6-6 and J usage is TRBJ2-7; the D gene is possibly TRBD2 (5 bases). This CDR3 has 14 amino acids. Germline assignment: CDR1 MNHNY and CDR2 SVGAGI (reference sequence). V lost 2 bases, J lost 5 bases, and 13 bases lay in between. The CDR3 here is CASSYVALRDEQYF. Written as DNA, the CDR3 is TGTGCCAGCAGTTACGTAGCGCTCCGCGACGAGCAGTACTTC.